These T cell receptor beta chains were read from a single sample in a study of chemoradiotherapy in HPV16-positive cancers. Some clones are missing from TCRdb's copy, which holds only in-frame ones; the method was immunoSEQ multiplex PCR. The table shows approximately 10,000 clones, with about 82% occurring only once. The sample here was blood, taken from a patient who underwent chemoradiotherapy. These receptors originate from a human donor with HPV-associated anogenital cancer. Each CDR3 is given with its conserved first and last residue. Each record gives: J gene, clone size, CDR3 length, V gene, D gene, CDR3 protein, CDR3 DNA. D genes are given only for firm matches. Rows may omit the clone size; those that give it use once, few, many or a size class.

J: TRBJ2-1; size: .; length: 16; V: TRBV6-5; D: TRBD2; CDR3: CASSYFSSGGRNEQFF; DNA: TGTGCCAGCAGTTACTTTTCTAGCGGGGGAAGAAATGAGCAGTTCTTC
J: TRBJ1-6; size: .; length: 17; V: TRBV5-5; D: .; CDR3: CASSPQKGRGDNSPLHF; DNA: TGTGCCAGCAGCCCTCAGAAGGGCCGAGGAGATAATTCACCCCTCCACTTT
J: TRBJ1-2; size: .; length: 14; V: TRBV7-9; D: .; CDR3: CASSSRPANYGYTF; DNA: TGTGCCAGCAGCTCACGGCCAGCAAACTATGGCTACACCTTC
J: TRBJ2-2; size: few; length: 13; V: TRBV11-3; D: .; CDR3: CASSSRDPGELFF; DNA: TGTGCCAGCAGCTCCCGGGACCCCGGGGAGCTGTTTTTT
J: TRBJ2-6; size: .; length: 14; V: TRBV27; D: .; CDR3: CASSFYSGANVLTF; DNA: TGTGCCAGCAGTTTTTACTCTGGGGCCAACGTCCTGACTTTC
J: TRBJ2-2; size: .; length: 14; V: TRBV10-3; D: .; CDR3: CASTQQPNTGELFF; DNA: TGTGCCAGCACGCAGCAGCCGAACACCGGGGAGCTGTTTTTT
J: TRBJ2-1; size: .; length: 20; V: TRBV2; D: .; CDR3: CASSERRGGGVAAETNEQFF; DNA: TGTGCCAGCAGTGAAAGGCGGGGAGGGGGGGTGGCAGCCGAGACAAATGAGCAGTTCTTC
J: TRBJ1-2; size: few; length: 14; V: TRBV19; D: .; CDR3: CASTPSVGAYGYTF; DNA: TGTGCCAGTACCCCCAGTGTGGGGGCTTATGGCTACACCTTC
J: TRBJ1-1; size: .; length: 13; V: TRBV19; D: .; CDR3: CASNRGLGTEAFF; DNA: TGTGCCAGTAATCGGGGGCTAGGCACTGAAGCTTTCTTT
J: TRBJ2-1; size: .; length: 15; V: TRBV4-1; D: .; CDR3: CASSQDGSSYNEQFF; DNA: TGCGCCAGCAGCCAAGACGGCAGCTCCTACAATGAGCAGTTCTTC